The subject of this entry is one T cell receptor beta chain. This clonotype was seen at least ten times. Its antigen is still unknown. No much larger clone is present one base from it, and per-base qualities are unavailable. CDR3 length: 15 amino acids, cysteine to phenylalanine. The entry retains the CDR3 DNA only, 45 bases that are in frame from base 1. Looking up the germline V gene yields CDR1 MNHNS and CDR2 SASEGT. The trim is 0 bases for V and 2 bases for J, with a gap of 9 bases between the germline ends. The entry originates in a study of breast tumors, draining lymph nodes, adjacent tissues (dated by TCRdb to 2015 to 2016). About the investigation overall: In breast cancer patients, the study compared the TCR beta repertoires of tumor, adjacent nontumor tissue and axillary lymph nodes. The study was designed to assess the relationships and possible T-cell exchange between tumor, surrounding tissue and draining lymph node repertoires in human breast cancer.

Sequencer: Illumina HiSeq 2000. Multiplex PCR amplification was used to generate the TCR beta chain libraries. High-throughput sequencing was used to analyze the amplified TCR beta chain products. TCRdb itself trimmed the public reads at Q25 with fastp, ran MiXCR and retained productive beta chains. Duplicate CDR3 protein sequences are folded into a single record with the most common DNA and genes. The table for this sample lists under 70,000 distinct CDR3 sequences; less than 45% of them were counted only once. The ten largest clones take up roughly 9% of the sample. The paper's findings and limits, for the study overall: In luminal-like breast cancer, tumor and nontumor tissue repertoires resembled each other significantly more than in basal-like breast cancer. Tumor T-cell repertoires showed less diversity than lymph node repertoires and more diversity than nontumor tissue repertoires, and tumor T-cell repertoires showed preferential V and J gene usage. The data were considered consistent with most tumor T cells being derived from the lymph node and subsequently expanding within tumor tissue. The conclusion that tumor T cells originate in lymph nodes was presented as consistent with a hypothesis rather than as directly demonstrated.

What was sequenced was breast tumor tissue. The clonotype was recovered from a female donor with breast cancer. Some clones in this sample may be carry-over from other donors' samples. The sequence is built from TRBV6-1 and TRBJ2-3; a confident D gene designation cannot be given. CDR3 reads: CASSEAYGITDTQYF. The bases are TGTGCCAGCAGTGAAGCATATGGTATCACAGATACGCAGTATTTT.